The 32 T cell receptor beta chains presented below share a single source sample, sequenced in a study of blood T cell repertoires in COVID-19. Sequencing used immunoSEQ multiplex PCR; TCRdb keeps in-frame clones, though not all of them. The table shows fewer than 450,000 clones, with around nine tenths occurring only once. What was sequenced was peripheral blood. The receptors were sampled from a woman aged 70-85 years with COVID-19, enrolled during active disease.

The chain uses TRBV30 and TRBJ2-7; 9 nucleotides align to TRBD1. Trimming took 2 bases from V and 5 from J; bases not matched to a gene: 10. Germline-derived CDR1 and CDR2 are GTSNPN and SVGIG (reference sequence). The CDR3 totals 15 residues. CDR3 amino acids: CAWSTGTGTRNEQYF. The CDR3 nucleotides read TGTGCCTGGAGTACGGGGACAGGGACCAGGAACGAGCAGTACTTC.

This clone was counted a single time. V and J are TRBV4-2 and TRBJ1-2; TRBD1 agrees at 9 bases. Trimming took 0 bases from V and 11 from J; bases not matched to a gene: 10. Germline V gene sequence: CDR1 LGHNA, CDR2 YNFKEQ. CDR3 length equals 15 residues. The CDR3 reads CASSQEGDRGSGYTF. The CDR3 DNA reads TGTGCCAGCAGCCAAGAGGGAGACAGGGGGTCCGGGTACACCTTC.

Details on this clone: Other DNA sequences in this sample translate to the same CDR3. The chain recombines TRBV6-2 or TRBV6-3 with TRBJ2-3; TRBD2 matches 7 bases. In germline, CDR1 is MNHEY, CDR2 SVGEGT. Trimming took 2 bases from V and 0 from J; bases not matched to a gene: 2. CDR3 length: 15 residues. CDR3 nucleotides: TGTGCCAGCAGTTACGGGAGGGGAAGCACAGATACGCAGTATTTT. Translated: CASSYGRGSTDTQYF.

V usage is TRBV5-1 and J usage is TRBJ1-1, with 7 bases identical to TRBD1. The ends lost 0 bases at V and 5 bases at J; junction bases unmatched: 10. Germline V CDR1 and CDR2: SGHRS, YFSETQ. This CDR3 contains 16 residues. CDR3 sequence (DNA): TGCGCCAGCAGCTTGGCCAAGGGGGCGATAGGGACTGAAGCTTTCTTT. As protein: CASSLAKGAIGTEAFF.

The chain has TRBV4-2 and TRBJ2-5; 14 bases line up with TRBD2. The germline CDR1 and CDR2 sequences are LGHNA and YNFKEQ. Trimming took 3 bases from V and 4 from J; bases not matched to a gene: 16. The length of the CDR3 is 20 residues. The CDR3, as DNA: TGTGCCAGCAGCCACACAGGGACTAGCGGGGGAGGGACGGCATTAGAGACCCAGTACTTC. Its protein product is CASSHTGTSGGGTALETQYF.

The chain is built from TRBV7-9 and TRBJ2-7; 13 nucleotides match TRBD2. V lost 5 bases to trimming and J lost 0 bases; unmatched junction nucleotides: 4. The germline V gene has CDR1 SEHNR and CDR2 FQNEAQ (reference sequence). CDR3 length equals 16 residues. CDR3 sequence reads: CASSRGTSGVSYEQYF. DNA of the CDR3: TGTGCCAGCAGCCGTGGGACTAGCGGGGTCTCCTACGAGCAGTACTTC.

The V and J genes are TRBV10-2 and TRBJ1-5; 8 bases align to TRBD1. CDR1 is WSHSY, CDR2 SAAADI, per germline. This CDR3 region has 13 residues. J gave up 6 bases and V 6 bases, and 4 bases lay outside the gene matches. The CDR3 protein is CASSAGGGQPQHF. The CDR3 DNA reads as TGCGCCAGCAGCGCAGGGGGCGGTCAGCCCCAGCATTTT.

CDR3 nucleotides: TGTGCCAGCAGCCAAGATAAGTCAGGCCTGGGGCTGTTTTTT. Encoded protein: CASSQDKSGLGLFF. The chain couples TRBV4-2 to TRBJ2-2; no definite D call. The CDR3 is 14 amino acids. Germline values: CDR1 LGHNA, CDR2 YNFKEQ. V was clipped by 0 bases and J by 13 bases, with 15 bases between them.

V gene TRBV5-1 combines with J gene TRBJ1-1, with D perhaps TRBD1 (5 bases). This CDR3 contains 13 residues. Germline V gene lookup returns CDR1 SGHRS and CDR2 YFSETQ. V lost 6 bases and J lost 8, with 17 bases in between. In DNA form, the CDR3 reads TGCGCCAGCAAATTGAGGTTAGGGGCAGAAGCTTTCTTT. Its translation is CASKLRLGAEAFF.

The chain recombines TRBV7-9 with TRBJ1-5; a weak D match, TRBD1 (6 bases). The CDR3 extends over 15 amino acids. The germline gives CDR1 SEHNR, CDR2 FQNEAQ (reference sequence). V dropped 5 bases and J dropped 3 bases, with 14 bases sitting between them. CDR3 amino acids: CASSLTGLDNQPQHF. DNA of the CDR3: TGTGCCAGCAGCCTTACAGGGCTTGACAATCAGCCCCAGCATTTT.

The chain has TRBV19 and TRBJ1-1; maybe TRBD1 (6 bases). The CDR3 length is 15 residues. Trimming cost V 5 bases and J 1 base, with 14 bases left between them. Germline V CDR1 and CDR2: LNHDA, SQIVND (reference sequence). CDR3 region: CASSLNRAGNTEAFF. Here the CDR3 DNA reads TGTGCCAGTAGTCTCAACAGGGCCGGGAACACTGAAGCTTTCTTT.

The CDR3 nucleotides read TGTGCCAGCACACCCGGGACAGGGACGCGGGGCTACACCTTC. This sequence encodes CASTPGTGTRGYTF. The V gene is TRBV27, the J gene TRBJ1-2; 9 nucleotides line up with TRBD1. Germline assignment: CDR1 MNHEY and CDR2 SMNVEV (reference sequence). The CDR3 is made up of 14 amino acids. V lost 7 bases, J lost 8 bases, and 11 bases stayed unmatched.

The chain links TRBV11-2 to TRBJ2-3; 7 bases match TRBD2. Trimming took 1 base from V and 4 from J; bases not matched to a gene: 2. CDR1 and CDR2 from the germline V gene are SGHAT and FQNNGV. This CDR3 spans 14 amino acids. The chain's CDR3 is CASSLAGLSDTQYF. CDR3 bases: TGTGCCAGCAGCTTAGCGGGACTATCAGATACGCAGTATTTT.

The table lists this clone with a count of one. This CDR3 reads CASSLVASGGARETQYF. In DNA form, the CDR3 reads TGCGCCAGCAGCTTGGTGGCTAGCGGGGGGGCCAGAGAGACCCAGTACTTC. The V call is TRBV5-1, the J call TRBJ2-5; 12 nucleotides match TRBD2. Germline CDR1 SGHRS, CDR2 YFSETQ. The CDR3 is made up of 17 amino acids. The V gene end was trimmed by 0 bases and the J gene end by 4 bases; junction bases not matched to a gene: 7.

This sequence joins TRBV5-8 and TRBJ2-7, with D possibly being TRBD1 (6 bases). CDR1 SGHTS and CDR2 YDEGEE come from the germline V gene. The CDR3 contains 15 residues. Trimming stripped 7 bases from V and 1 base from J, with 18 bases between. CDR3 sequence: CASPSGQITSYEQYF. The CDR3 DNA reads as TGTGCCAGCCCATCGGGACAAATAACTTCCTACGAGCAGTACTTC.

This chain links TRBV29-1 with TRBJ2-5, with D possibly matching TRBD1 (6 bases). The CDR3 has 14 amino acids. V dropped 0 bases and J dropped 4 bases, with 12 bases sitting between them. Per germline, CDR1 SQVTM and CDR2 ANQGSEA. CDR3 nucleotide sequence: TGCAGCGTTGAAGATTGGTCAGGGGTAGAGACCCAGTACTTC. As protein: CSVEDWSGVETQYF.

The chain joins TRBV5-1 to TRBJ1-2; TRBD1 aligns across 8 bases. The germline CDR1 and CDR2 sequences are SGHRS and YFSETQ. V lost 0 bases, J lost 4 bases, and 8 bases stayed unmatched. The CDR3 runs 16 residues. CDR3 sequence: CASSLEDRGLPYGYTF. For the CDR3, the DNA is TGCGCCAGCAGCTTGGAAGACAGGGGCCTCCCCTATGGCTACACCTTC.

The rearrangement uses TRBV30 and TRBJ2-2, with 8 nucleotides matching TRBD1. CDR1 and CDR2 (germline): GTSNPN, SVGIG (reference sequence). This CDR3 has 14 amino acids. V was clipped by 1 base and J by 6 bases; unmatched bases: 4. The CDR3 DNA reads TGTGCCTGGAGTGCTACGACAGGGGCCGGGGAGCTGTTTTTT. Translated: CAWSATTGAGELFF. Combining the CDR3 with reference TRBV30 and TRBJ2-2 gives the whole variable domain SQTIHQWPATLVQPVGSPLSLECTVEGTSNPNLYWYRQAAGRGLQLLFYSVGIGQISSEVPQNLSASRPQDRQFILSSKKLLLSDSGFYLCAWSATTGAGELFFGEGSRLTVL.

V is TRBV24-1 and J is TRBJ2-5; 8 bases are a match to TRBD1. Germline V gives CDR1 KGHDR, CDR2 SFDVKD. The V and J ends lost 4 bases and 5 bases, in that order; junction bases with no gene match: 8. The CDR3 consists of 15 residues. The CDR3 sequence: CATSDPSTGEETQYF. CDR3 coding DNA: TGTGCCACCAGTGACCCCTCGACAGGGGAGGAGACCCAGTACTTC.

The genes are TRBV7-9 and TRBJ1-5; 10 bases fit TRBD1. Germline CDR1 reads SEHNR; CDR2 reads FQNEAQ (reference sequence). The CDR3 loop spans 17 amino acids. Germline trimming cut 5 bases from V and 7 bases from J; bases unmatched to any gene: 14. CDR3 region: CASSPSNLGDRGQPQHF. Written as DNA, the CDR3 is TGTGCCAGCAGCCCATCCAATCTAGGGGACAGGGGCCAGCCCCAGCATTTT. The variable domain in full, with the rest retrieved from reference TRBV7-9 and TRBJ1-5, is DTGVSQNPRHKITKRGQNVTFRCDPISEHNRLYWYRQTLGQGPEFLTYFQNEAQLEKSRLLSDRFSAERPKGSFSTLEIQRTEQGDSAMYLCASSPSNLGDRGQPQHFGDGTRLSIL.

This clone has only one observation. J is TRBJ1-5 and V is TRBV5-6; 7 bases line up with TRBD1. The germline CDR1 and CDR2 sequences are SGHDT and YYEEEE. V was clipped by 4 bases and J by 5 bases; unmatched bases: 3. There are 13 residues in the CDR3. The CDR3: CASSRQGDQPQHF. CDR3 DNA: TGTGCCAGCAGCCGGCAGGGGGATCAGCCCCAGCATTTT. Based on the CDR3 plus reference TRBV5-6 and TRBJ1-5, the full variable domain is DAGVTQSPTHLIKTRGQQVTLRCSPKSGHDTVSWYQQALGQGPQFIFQYYEEEERQRGNFPDRFSGHQFPNYSSELNVNALLLGDSALYLCASSRQGDQPQHFGDGTRLSIL.

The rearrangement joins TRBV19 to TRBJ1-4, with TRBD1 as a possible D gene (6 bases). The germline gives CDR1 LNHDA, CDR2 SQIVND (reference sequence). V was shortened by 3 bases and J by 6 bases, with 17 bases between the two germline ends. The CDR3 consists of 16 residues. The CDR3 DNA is TGTGCCAGTAGTATCCGTAGGGGTGAGGGGGATGAAAAACTGTTTTTT. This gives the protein CASSIRRGEGDEKLFF.

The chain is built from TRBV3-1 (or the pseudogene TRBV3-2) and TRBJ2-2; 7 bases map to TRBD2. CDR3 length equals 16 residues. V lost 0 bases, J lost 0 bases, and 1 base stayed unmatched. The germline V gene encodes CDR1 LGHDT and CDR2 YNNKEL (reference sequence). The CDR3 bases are TGTGCCAGCAGCCAAGACCGGGGGGCGAACACCGGGGAGCTGTTTTTT. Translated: CASSQDRGANTGELFF.

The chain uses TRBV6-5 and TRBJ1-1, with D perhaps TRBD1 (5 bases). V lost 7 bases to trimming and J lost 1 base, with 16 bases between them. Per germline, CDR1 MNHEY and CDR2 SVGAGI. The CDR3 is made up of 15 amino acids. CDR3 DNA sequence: TGTGCCAGCAAAGGATTGGGGGGTTGGAACACTGAAGCTTTCTTT. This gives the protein CASKGLGGWNTEAFF.

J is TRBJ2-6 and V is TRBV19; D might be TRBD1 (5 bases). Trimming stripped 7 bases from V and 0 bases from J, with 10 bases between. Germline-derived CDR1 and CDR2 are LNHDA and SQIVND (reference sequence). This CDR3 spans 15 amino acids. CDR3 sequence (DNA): TGTGCCAGTACCCGACAGAGCTCTGGGGCCAACGTCCTGACTTTC. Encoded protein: CASTRQSSGANVLTF.

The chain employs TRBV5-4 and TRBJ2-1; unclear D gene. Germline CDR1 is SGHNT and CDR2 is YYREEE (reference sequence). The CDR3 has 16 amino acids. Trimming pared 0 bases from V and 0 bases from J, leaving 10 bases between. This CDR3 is CASSLDQRSSYNEQFF. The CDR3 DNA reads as TGTGCCAGCAGCTTGGATCAGCGAAGCTCCTACAATGAGCAGTTCTTC.

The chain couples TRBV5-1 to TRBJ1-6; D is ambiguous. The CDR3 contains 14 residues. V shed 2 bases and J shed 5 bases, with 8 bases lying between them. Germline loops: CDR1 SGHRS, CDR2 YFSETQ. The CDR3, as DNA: TGCGCCAGCAGCTTAGGAGCAAATAATTCACCCCTCCACTTT. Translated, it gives CASSLGANNSPLHF. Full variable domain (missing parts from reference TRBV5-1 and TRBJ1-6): KAGVTQTPRYLIKTRGQQVTLSCSPISGHRSVSWYQQTPGQGLQFLFEYFSETQRNKGNFPGRFSGRQFSNSRSEMNVSTLELGDSALYLCASSLGANNSPLHFGNGTRLTVT.

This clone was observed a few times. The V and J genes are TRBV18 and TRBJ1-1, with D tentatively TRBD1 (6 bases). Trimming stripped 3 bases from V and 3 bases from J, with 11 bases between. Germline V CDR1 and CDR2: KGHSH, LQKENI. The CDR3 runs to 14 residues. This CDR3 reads CASSPARTDTEAFF. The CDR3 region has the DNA TGTGCCAGCTCACCGGCCAGGACAGACACTGAAGCTTTCTTT.

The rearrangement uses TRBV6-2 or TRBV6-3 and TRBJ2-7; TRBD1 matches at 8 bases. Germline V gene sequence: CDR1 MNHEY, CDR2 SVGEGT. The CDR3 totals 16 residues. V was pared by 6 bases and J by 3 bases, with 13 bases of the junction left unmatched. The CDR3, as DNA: TGTGCCAGCAGCTTCGTCGGGACAGGTCCTTTCTACGAGCAGTACTTC. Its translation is CASSFVGTGPFYEQYF.

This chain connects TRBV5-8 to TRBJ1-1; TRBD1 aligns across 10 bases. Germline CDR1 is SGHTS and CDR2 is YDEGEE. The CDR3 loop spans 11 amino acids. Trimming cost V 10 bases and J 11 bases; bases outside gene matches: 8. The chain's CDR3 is CAYGQGEFAFF. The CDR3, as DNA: TGTGCCTACGGACAGGGGGAGTTTGCTTTCTTT.

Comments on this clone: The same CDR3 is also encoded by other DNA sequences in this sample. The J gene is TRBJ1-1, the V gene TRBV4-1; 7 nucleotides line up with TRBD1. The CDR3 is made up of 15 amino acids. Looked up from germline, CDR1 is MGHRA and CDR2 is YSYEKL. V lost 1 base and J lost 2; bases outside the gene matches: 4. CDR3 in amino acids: CASSQVGTANTEAFF. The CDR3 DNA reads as TGCGCCAGCAGCCAAGTAGGGACAGCTAACACTGAAGCTTTCTTT.

Here the CDR3 DNA reads TGTGCCACCAGTACGGGCTATGGCTACACCTTC. Translating gives CATSTGYGYTF. The rearrangement joins TRBV24-1 to TRBJ1-2; D not resolved. Germline V gives CDR1 KGHDR, CDR2 SFDVKD. The V end lost 6 bases, the J end lost 4 bases, and 5 bases lay between the germline ends. The CDR3 spans 11 residues.